Sequencing of this TCR beta chain was carried out in a study of regulatory T cells in long-lasting Graves disease. Study outcomes and limitations: Less diverse TCR repertoires were seen in persistent Graves' patients than in newly diagnosed ones.

The length of the CDR3 is 13 residues. Germline V CDR1 and CDR2: SEHNR, FQNEAQ (reference sequence). The V end was cut by 5 bases, the J end by 0 bases, with 6 bases between. Library construction for TCR beta used iRepertoire HTBI primers and Arm-PCR of CDR3 regions. TCRdb reprocessed the multiplex PCR reads via MiXCR and lists one record per CDR3 protein. The data show about 290,000 distinct CDR3 sequences, around a fifth seen once. The sample's time point: persistent/refractory GD, antithyroid drugs over 5 years with positive TRAb. PBMC RNA was the source of the TCR library. Doctors identified Graves' disease using the American Thyroid Association guidelines. Only a few counts were recorded for this clonotype. The target antigen is unknown.

This clonotype was obtained from a female donor with Graves disease. The chain joins TRBV7-9 to TRBJ2-3; the D is unclear. Sequenced here: peripheral blood mononuclear cells (PBMCs), sampled when the disease was refractory, from a patient treated with antithyroid drugs. CDR3 sequence reads: CASSHASTDTQYF. Here the CDR3 DNA reads TGTGCCAGCAGCCACGCCAGCACAGATACGCAGTATTTT.